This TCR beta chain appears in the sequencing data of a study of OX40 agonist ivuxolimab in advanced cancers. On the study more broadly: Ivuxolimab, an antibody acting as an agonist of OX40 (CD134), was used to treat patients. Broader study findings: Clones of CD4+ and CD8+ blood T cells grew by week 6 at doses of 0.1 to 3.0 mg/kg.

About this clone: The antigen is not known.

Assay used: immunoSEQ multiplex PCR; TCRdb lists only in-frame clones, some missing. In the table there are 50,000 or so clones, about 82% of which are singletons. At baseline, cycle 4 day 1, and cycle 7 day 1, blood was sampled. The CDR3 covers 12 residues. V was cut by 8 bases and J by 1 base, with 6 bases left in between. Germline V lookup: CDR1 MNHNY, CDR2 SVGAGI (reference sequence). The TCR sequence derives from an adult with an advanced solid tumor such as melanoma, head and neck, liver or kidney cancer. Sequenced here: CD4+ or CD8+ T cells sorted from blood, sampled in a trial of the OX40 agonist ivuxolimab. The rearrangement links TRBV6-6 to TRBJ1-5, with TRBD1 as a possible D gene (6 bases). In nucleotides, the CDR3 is TGTGCCAGCCAGGGGAGCAATCAGCCCCAGCATTTT. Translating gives CASQGSNQPQHF.